This TCR beta chain originates from a study of Tregs in tolerant kidney transplant recipients. General study results and limits: Findings come from small patient numbers and require larger validation. The most relevant donor-specific Treg TCRbeta repertoire apparently came from expansion with activated donor B cells.

In the case of this clone: The antigen is not known.

The CDR3 consists of 16 residues. V dropped 3 bases and J dropped 2; count of bases not matched to a gene: 7. Germline CDR1 SGHTA, CDR2 FQGTGA. This table comes from immunoSEQ multiplex PCR, and its TCRdb copy is limited to in-frame clones, with some not included. The profile shows roughly 64,000 clones, around 87% of them singletons. The nonmyeloablative bone marrow transplants came from related graft donors, with transient mixed chimerism. CD4+CD25+CD127- Tregs, CD4+CD25- non-Tregs, CD4 and CD8 cells were sorted. The source is a human patient who received a combined kidney and bone marrow transplant. Some T cells may originate from the graft donor. This material consisted of CD4+ T cells from blood (PBMCs), taken 6 months after the transplant. This chain uses TRBV7-3 with TRBJ2-1, with 7 bases lining up with TRBD2. CDR3 in amino acids: CASSFARLAAYNEQFF. The CDR3, as DNA: TGTGCCAGCAGCTTCGCCCGGCTAGCGGCCTACAATGAGCAGTTCTTC.